This T cell receptor beta chain derives from a study of blood T cell repertoires in COVID-19. Study as a whole: T cells, B-cell-depleted T cells, or PBMCs supplied cDNA or gDNA.

The V and J ends lost 6 bases and 8 bases respectively, with 11 bases between them. The germline V gene has CDR1 ENHRY and CDR2 SYGVKD. This CDR3 is built from 13 residues. This clone was observed a few times. Original methodology: How many nucleated cells were present was estimated from reference gene primer amplification. Clones were sequenced by immunoSEQ multiplex PCR, and TCRdb holds only the in-frame ones, with some missing. V, J and clone size were drawn from that table, and D and trimming were deduced from the DNA. The data show under 200,000 clones, about 85% seen once. The sequence derives from a woman of 80 years or more with acute or convalescent COVID-19. This chain uses TRBV10-3 with TRBJ1-6; D remains ambiguous. Sequencing was carried out using peripheral blood. The CDR3 coding sequence is TGTGCCATCAGAGCATCCCTCGATTCACCCCTCCACTTT. It encodes CAIRASLDSPLHF.